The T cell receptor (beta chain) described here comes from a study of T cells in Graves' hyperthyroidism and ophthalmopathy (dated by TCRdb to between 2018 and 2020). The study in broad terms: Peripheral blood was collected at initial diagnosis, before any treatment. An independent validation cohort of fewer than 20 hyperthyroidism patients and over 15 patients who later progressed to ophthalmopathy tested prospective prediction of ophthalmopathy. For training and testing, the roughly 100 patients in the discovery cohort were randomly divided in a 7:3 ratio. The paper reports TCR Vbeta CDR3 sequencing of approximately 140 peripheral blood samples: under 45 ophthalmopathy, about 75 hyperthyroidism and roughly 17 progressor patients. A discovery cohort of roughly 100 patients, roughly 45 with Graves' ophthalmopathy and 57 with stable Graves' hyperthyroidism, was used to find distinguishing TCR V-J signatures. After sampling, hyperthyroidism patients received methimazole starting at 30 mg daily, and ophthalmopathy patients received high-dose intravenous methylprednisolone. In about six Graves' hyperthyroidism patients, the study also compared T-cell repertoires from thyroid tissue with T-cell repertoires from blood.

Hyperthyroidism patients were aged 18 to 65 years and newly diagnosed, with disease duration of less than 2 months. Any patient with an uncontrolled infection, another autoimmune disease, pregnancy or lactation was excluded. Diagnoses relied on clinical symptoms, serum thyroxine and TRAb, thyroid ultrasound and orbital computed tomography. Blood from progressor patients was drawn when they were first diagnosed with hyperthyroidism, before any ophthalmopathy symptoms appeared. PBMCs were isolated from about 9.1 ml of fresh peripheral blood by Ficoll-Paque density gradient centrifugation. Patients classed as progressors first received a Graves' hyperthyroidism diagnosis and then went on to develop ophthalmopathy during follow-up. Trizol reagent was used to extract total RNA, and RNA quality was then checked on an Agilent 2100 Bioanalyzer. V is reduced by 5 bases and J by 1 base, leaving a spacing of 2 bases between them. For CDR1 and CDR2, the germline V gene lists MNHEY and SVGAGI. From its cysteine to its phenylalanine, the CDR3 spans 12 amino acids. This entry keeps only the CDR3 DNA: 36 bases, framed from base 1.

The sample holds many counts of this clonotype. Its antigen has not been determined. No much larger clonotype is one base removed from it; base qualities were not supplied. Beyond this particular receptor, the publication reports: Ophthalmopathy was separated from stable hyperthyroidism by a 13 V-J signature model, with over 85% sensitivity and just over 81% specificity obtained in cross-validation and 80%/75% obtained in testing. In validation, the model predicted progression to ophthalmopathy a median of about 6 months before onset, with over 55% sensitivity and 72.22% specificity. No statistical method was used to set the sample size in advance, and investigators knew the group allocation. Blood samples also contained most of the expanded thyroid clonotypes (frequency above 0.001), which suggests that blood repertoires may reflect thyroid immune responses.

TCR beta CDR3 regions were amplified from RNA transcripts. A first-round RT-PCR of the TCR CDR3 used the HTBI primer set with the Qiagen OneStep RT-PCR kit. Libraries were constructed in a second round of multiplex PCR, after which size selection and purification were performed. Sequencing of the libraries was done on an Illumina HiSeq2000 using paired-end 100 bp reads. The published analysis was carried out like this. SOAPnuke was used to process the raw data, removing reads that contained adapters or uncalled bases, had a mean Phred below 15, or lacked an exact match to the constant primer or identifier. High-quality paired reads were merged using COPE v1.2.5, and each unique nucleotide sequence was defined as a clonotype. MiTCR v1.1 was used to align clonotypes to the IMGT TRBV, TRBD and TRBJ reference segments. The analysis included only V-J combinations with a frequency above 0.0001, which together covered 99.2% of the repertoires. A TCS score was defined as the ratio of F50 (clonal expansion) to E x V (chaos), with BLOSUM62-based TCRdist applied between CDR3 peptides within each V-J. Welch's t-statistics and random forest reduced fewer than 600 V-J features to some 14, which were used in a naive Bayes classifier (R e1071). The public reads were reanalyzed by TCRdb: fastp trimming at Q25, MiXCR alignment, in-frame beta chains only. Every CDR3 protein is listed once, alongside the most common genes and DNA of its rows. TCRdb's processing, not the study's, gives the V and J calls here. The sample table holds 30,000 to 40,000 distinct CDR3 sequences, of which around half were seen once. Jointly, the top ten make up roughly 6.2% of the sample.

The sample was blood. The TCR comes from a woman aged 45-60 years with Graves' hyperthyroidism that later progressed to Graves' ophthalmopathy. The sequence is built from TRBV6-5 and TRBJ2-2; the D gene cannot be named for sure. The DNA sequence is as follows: TGTGCCAGCAGTCAGAACACCGGGGAGCTGTTTTTT. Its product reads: CASSQNTGELFF.